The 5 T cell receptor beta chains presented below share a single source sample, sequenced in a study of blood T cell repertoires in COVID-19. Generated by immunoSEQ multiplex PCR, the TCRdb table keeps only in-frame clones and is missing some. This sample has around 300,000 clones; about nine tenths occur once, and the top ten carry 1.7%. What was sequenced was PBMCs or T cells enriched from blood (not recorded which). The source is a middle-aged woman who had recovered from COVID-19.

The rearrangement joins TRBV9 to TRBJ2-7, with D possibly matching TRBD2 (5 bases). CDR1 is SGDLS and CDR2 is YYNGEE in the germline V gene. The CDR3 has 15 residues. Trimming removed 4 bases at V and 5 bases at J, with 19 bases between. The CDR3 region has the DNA TGTGCCAGCAGCCCCCGGGGTGTAGGCACGGACGAGCAGTACTTC. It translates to CASSPRGVGTDEQYF. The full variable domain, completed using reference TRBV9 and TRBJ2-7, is DSGVTQTPKHLITATGQRVTLRCSPRSGDLSVYWYQQSLDQGLQFLIQYYNGEERAKGNILERFSAQQFPDLHSELNLSSLELGDSALYFCASSPRGVGTDEQYFGPGTRLTVT.

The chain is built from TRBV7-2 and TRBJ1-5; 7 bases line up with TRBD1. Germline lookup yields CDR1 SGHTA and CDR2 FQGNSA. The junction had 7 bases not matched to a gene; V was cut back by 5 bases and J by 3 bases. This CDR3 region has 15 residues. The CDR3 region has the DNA TGTGCCAGCAGCCCGGGACAGACAAACAATCAGCCCCAGCATTTT. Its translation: CASSPGQTNNQPQHF.

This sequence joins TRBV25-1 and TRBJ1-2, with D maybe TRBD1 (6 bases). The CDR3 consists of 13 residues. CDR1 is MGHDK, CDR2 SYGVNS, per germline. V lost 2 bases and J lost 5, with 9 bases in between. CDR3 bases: TGTGCCAGCAGTGAAGGCACAGGGTATGGCTACACCTTC. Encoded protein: CASSEGTGYGYTF.

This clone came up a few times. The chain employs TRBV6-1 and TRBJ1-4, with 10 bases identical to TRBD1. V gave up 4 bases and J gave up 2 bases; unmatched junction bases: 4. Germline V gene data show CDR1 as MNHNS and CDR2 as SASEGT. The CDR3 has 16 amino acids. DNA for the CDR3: TGTGCCAGCAGTGTAAGACAGGGGGCGACTAATGAAAAACTGTTTTTT. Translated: CASSVRQGATNEKLFF.

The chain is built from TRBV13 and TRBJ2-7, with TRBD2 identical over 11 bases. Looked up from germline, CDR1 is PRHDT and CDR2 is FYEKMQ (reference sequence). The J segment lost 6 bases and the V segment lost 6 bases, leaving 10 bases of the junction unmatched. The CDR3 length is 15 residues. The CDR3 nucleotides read TGTGCCAGCAGACAAACTAGCGGGAGAAGCGGCGAGCAGTACTTC. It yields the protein CASRQTSGRSGEQYF.